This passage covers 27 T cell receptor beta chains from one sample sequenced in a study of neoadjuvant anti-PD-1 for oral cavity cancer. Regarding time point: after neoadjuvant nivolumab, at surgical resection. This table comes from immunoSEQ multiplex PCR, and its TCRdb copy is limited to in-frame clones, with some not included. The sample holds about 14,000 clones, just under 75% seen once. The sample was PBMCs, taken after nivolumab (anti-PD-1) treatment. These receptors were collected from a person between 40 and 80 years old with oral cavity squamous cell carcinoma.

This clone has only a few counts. The CDR3 nucleotides read TGCGCCAGCAGCCCGACAGGCCTGTATGGCTACACCTTC. It translates to CASSPTGLYGYTF. This rearrangement joins TRBV5-1 to TRBJ1-2; D might be TRBD1 (6 bases). This CDR3 has 13 residues. CDR1 SGHRS and CDR2 YFSETQ come from the germline V gene. Deletions cut 4 bases from V and 5 bases from J, with 12 bases between.

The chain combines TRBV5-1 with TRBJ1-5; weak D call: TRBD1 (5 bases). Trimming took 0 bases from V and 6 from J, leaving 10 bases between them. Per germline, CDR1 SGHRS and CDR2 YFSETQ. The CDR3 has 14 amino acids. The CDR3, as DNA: TGCGCCAGCAGCTTGGAGTGGGGGTCTCAGCCCCAGCATTTT. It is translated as CASSLEWGSQPQHF.

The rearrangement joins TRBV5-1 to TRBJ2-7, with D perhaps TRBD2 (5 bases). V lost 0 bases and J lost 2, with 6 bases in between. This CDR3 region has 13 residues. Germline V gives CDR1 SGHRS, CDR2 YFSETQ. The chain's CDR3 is CASSLGEPYEQYF. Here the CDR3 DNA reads TGCGCCAGCAGCTTGGGGGAGCCCTACGAGCAGTACTTC. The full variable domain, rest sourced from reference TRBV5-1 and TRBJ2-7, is KAGVTQTPRYLIKTRGQQVTLSCSPISGHRSVSWYQQTPGQGLQFLFEYFSETQRNKGNFPGRFSGRQFSNSRSEMNVSTLELGDSALYLCASSLGEPYEQYFGPGTRLTVT.

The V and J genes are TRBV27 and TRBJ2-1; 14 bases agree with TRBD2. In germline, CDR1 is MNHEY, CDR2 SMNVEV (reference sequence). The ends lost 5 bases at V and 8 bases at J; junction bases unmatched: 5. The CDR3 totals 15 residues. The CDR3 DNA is TGTGCCAGCAGTCCCGGGACTAGCGGGAGAGATGAGCAGTTCTTC. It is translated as CASSPGTSGRDEQFF.

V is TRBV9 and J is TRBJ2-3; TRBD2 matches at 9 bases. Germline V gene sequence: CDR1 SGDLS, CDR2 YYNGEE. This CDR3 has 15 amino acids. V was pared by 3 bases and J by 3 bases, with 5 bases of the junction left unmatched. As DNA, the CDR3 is TGTGCCAGCAGCGGGGGACTAGCTCGAACAGATACGCAGTATTTT. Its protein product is CASSGGLARTDTQYF.

CDR3 sequence reads: CASSRTILTDTQYF. CDR3 in DNA: TGTGCCAGCAGCAGGACTATTCTCACAGATACGCAGTATTTT. The rearrangement joins TRBV6-1 to TRBJ2-3, with a tentative D call TRBD2 (6 bases). The ends were cut back, 6 bases at V and 2 bases at J, with 12 bases in the middle. This CDR3 contains 14 residues. CDR1 is MNHNS and CDR2 is SASEGT in the germline V gene.

The DNA of the CDR3 is TGTGCCAGCAGCCAGGTTACAGGGAATAAGGCAGATACGCAGTATTTT. Encoded protein: CASSQVTGNKADTQYF. The chain employs TRBV14 and TRBJ2-3, with a weak D call TRBD1 (6 bases). CDR1 is SGHDN and CDR2 is FVKESK in the germline V gene. The V end was cut by 3 bases, the J end by 4 bases, with 17 bases between. The CDR3 sequence is 16 residues long.

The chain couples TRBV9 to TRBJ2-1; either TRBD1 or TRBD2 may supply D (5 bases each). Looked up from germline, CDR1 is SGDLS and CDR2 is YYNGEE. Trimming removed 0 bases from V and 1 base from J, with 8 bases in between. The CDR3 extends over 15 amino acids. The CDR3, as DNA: TGTGCCAGCAGCGTAGGGGGCGGGTCCTACAATGAGCAGTTCTTC. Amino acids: CASSVGGGSYNEQFF.

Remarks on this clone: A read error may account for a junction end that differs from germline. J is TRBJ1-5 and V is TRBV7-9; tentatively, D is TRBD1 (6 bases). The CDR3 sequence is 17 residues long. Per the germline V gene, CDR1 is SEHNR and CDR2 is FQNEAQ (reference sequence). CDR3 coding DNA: TGTGCCAGCACCTTAGGGGGGACGGGAGGAAGCAATCAGCCCCAGCATTTT. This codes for CASTLGGTGGSNQPQHF.

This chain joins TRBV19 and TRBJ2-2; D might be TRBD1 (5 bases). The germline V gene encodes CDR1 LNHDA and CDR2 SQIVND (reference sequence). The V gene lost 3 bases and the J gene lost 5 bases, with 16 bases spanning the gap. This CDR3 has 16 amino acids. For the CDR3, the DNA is TGTGCCAGTAGTATGGTGGCAGGGCTAAGGACCGGGGAGCTGTTTTTT. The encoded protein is CASSMVAGLRTGELFF.

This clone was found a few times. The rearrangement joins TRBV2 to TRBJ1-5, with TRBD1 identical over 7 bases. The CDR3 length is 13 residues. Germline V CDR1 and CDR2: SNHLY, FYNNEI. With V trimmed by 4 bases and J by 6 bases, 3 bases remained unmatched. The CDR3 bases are TGTGCCAGCAGTGGGACAGGAGGTCAGCCCCAGCATTTT. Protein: CASSGTGGQPQHF.

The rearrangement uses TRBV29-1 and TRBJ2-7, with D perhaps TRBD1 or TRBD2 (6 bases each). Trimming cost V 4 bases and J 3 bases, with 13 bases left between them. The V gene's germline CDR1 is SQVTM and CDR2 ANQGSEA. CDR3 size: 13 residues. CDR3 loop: CSVGLGGGYEQYF. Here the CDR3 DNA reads TGCAGCGTTGGTCTAGGGGGAGGCTACGAGCAGTACTTC.

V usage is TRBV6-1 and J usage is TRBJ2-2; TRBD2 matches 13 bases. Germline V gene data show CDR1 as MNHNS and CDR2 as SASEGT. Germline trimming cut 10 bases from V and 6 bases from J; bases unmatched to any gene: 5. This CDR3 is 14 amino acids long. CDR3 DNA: TGTGCCACTGGGACTAGCGGGATTTCCGGGGAGCTGTTTTTT. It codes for CATGTSGISGELFF.

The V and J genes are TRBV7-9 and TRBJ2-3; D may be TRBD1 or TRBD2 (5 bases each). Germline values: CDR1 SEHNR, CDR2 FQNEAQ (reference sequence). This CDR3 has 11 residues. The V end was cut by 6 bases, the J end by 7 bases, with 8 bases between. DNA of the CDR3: TGTGCCAGCAGGGGACCGAATACGCAGTATTTT. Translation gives CASRGPNTQYF.

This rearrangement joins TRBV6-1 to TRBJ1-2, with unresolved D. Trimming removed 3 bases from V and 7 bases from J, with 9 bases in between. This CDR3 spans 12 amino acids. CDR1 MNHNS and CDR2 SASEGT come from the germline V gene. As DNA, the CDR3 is TGTGCCAGCAGTGAGCCACCGGCTGGCTACACCTTC. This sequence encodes CASSEPPAGYTF.

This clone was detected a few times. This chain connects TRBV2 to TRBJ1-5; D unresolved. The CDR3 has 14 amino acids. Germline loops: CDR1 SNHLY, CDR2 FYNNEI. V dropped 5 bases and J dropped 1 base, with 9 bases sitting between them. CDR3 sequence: CASSYGRSNQPQHF. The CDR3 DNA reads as TGTGCCAGCAGTTACGGACGGAGCAATCAGCCCCAGCATTTT.

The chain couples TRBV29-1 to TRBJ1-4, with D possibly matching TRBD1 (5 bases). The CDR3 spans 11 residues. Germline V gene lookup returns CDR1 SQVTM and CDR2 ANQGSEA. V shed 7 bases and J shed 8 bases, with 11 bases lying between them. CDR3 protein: CSARVMEKLFF. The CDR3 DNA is TGCAGCGCCAGGGTCATGGAAAAACTGTTTTTT.

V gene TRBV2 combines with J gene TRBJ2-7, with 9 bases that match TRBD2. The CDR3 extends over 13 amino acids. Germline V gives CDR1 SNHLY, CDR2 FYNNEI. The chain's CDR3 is CAIGISGSSGQYF. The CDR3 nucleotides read TGTGCAATCGGGATTAGCGGGAGCTCCGGGCAGTACTTC.

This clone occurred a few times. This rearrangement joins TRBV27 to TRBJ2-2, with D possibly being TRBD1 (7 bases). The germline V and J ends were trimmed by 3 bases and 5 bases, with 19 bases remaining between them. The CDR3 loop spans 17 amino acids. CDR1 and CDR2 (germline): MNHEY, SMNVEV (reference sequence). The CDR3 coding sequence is TGTGCCAGCAGTTTTACCCGGAAGGGGGCGGGAACCGGGGAGCTGTTTTTT. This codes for CASSFTRKGAGTGELFF.

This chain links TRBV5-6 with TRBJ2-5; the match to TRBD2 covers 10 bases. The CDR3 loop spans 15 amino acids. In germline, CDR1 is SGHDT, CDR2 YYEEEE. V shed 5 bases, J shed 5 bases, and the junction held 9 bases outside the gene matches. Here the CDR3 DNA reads TGTGCCAGCAGTTATCTAGCGGGAGTTGGGGAGACCCAGTACTTC. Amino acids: CASSYLAGVGETQYF.

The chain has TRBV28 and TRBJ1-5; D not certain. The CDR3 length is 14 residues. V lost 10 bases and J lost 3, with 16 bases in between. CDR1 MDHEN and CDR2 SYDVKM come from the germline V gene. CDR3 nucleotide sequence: TGTGCCACCTGCCGGACGGAACTCAATCAGCCCCAGCATTTT. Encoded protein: CATCRTELNQPQHF.

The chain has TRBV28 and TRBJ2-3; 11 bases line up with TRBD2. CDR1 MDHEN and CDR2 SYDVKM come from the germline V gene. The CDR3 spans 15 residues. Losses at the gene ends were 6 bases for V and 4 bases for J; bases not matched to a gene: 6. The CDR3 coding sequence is TGTGCCAGCAGCAGACTAGCGGGATATTCAGATACGCAGTATTTT. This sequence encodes CASSRLAGYSDTQYF. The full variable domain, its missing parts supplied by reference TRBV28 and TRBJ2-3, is DVKVTQSSRYLVKRTGEKVFLECVQDMDHENMFWYRQDPGLGLRLIYFSYDVKMKEKGDIPEGYSVSREKKERFSLILESASTNQTSMYLCASSRLAGYSDTQYFGPGTRLTVL.

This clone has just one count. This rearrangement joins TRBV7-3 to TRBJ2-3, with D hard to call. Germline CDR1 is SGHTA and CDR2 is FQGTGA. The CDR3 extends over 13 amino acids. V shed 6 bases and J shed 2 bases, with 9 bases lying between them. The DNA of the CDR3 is TGTGCCAGCAGTCCATCCTACACAGATACGCAGTATTTT. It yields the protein CASSPSYTDTQYF.

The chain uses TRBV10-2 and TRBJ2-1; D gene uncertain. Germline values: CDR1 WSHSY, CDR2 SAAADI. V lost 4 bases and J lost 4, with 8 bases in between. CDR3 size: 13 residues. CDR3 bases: TGCGCCAGCAGTGGAACCCGTTACAATGAGCAGTTCTTC. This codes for CASSGTRYNEQFF.

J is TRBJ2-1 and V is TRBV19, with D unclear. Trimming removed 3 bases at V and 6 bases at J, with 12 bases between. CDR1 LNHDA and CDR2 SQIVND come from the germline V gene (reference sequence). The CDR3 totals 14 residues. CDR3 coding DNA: TGTGCCAGTAGTATTCAGGTAGCTTCCAATGAGCAGTTCTTC. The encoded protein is CASSIQVASNEQFF.

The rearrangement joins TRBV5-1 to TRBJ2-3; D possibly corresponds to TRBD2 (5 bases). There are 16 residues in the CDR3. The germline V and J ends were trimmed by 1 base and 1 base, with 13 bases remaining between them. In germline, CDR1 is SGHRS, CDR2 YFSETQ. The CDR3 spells CASSLPGGSGTDTQYF. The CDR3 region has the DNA TGCGCCAGCAGCTTGCCGGGTGGGAGCGGCACAGATACGCAGTATTTT.

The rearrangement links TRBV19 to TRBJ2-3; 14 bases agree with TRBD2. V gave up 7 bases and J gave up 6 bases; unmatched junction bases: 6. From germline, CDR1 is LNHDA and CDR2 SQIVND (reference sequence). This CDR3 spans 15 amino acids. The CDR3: CASTGLAGATDTQYF. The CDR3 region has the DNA TGTGCCAGTACGGGACTAGCGGGAGCAACGGATACGCAGTATTTT.